The entry below describes one T cell receptor beta chain. These data belong to a study of cytomegalovirus exposure and HLA in healthy donors. PCR used 60 Vbeta primers and 13 Jbeta primers. The table came from immunoSEQ multiplex PCR; TCRdb's copy has only in-frame clones and leaves some out. The table records about 220,000 clones, over 60% of them present only once. Germline V gives CDR1 SNHLY, CDR2 FYNNEI. V was pared by 7 bases and J by 0 bases, with 9 bases between. This CDR3 spans 14 amino acids. Sequencing used PBMCs. The chain couples TRBV2 to TRBJ1-4; tentative D call: TRBD1 (6 bases). This clonotype was sampled from a male donor in good health and CMV-seronegative. CDR3 sequence reads: CASKGDTTNEKLFF. CDR3 DNA sequence: TGTGCCAGCAAGGGGGATACAACTAATGAAAAACTGTTTTTT. Full variable domain (outside the CDR3, taken from reference TRBV2 and TRBJ1-4): EPEVTQTPSHQVTQMGQEVILRCVPISNHLYFYWYRQILGQKVEFLVSFYNNEISEKSEIFDDQFSVERPDGSNFTLKIRSTKLEDSAMYFCASKGDTTNEKLFFGSGTQLSVL.